This T cell receptor beta chain appears in the sequencing data of a study of blood T cell repertoires in COVID-19. Whole-study context: Acute and convalescent COVID-19 specimens originated in the United States, Italy and Spain.

Germline V gene data show CDR1 as KGHSH and CDR2 as LQKENI. The CDR3 has 20 amino acids. Deletions cut 3 bases from V and 4 bases from J, with 30 bases between. TCRdb's table, derived via immunoSEQ multiplex PCR, lists solely in-frame clones and lacks some. This sample yields about 200,000 clones, of which around 82% are seen a single time; under 8.5% belongs to the top ten. V usage is TRBV18 and J usage is TRBJ1-2, with a possible D match to TRBD1 (6 bases). The receptor was derived from a woman in her sixties or seventies with acute or convalescent COVID-19. The sample taken for sequencing was peripheral blood. The CDR3 DNA sequence: TGTGCCAGCTCACCGAACGAGCGATCCGGGACAACCACCGGAGGCTATGGCTACACCTTC. The encoded protein is CASSPNERSGTTTGGYGYTF.